This T cell receptor beta chain comes out of a study of cytomegalovirus exposure and HLA in healthy donors. General observations from the study: TCR beta V- and J-gene trimming was later associated with a missense DCLRE1C variant. Links to common viral pathogens appeared, in a later analysis, for several of the most significant clusters.

In the case of this clone: Its cognate antigen is unknown. The junction does not match germline at one end; this may be a read error.

PCR involved 60 Vbeta and 13 Jbeta primers. The data were produced by immunoSEQ multiplex PCR, yet TCRdb's version contains in-frame clones alone and is incomplete. This table holds roughly 130,000 clones, under 70% found once. CDR1 is SSHAT, CDR2 FNYEAQ, per germline (reference sequence). This CDR3 has 14 residues. This sequence was found in a woman aged 55-69 years in good health and CMV-seronegative. The sequencing sample was made of PBMCs. This chain links TRBV7-7 with TRBJ2-5, with a possible D match to TRBD1 (6 bases). The CDR3, as DNA: TGTGCTAGCAGCCGCCTGGACAGCGTGGAGACCCAGTACTTC. Its translation is CASSRLDSVETQYF.